One TCR beta chain is described in this entry. Its antigen is currently unknown. This record comes from a study of cytomegalovirus exposure and HLA in healthy donors. General study findings and limits: Rarity held for most TCR sequences, but there were some public TCRs that occurred in many donors.

Use of 60 Vbeta and 13 Jbeta primers characterized the PCR. The data were produced by immunoSEQ multiplex PCR, yet TCRdb's version contains in-frame clones alone and is incomplete. The sample gives 200,000 or so clones, over 75% of which show up once; about 0.23% is in the top ten. Sequencing was done on a sample of PBMCs. The clonotype originates from a girl aged 2-10 years in good health and CMV-seronegative.

CDR3 loop: CASSLVQGPYGYTF. The CDR3 region has the DNA TGCGCCAGCAGCTTGGTCCAGGGCCCCTATGGCTACACCTTC. The J gene is TRBJ1-2, the V gene TRBV5-1; D is possibly TRBD1 (5 bases). The V gene lost 0 bases and the J gene lost 4 bases, with 10 bases spanning the gap. The length of the CDR3 is 14 residues. From germline, CDR1 is SGHRS and CDR2 YFSETQ. The full variable domain, rest sourced from reference TRBV5-1 and TRBJ1-2, is KAGVTQTPRYLIKTRGQQVTLSCSPISGHRSVSWYQQTPGQGLQFLFEYFSETQRNKGNFPGRFSGRQFSNSRSEMNVSTLELGDSALYLCASSLVQGPYGYTFGSGTRLTVV.